This TCR beta chain appears in the sequencing data of a study of post-analysis software for immune sequencing data. Carried by the TCR beta cDNA libraries were unique molecular identifiers. TCRdb processed the PCR reads anew with MiXCR; each CDR3 protein has one entry. The table has 400,000 to 500,000 distinct CDR3 sequences, less than 40% seen once; the top ten hold 7.6%. Findings and caveats of the study: Roughly five TRBV segments, including TRBV5-6, TRBV5-1 and TRBV20-1, were more frequent in patients than controls.

The length of the CDR3 is 13 residues. CDR1 and CDR2 (germline): SQVTM, ANQGSEA. With 7 bases removed from V and 2 bases from J, the gap between germline ends came to 14 bases. As for this clonotype: The target antigen is unknown.

The specimen was blood. The TCR originated in a girl aged 2-10 years with multiple sclerosis. The chain couples TRBV29-1 to TRBJ1-1; maybe TRBD1 (5 bases). The CDR3 DNA reads as TGCAGCGCTGCGGGGGGGTTTAACACTGAAGCTTTCTTT. Its translation is CSAAGGFNTEAFF.